The text below deals with one T cell receptor (beta chain). Its target is unknown. These data belong to a study of T cell repertoires in cytomegalovirus infection. Study-wide points: The cumulative frequency of public TCR beta families distinguished individuals who carried CMV together with the relevant HLA. The ex vivo response was dominated by HLA-C-restricted CMV-specific TCR beta clonotypes.

TCRdb reanalysed the reads using MiXCR and keeps one entry per CDR3 protein. The repertoire holds roughly 860,000 distinct CDR3 sequences, approximately 32% seen once, with around 11% in the top ten. CDR1 is DFQATT, CDR2 SNEGSKA, per germline (reference sequence). The CDR3 runs 15 residues. Deletions cut 0 bases from V and 2 bases from J, with 11 bases between. The starting material was cultured CD8+ T cells from PBMCs, obtained from culture after CMV antigen stimulation. The receptor comes from a human donor in good health (CMV status not recorded). Some clones in this sample may be carry-over from other donors' samples. The chain joins TRBV20-1 to TRBJ1-5, with D possibly being TRBD1 (6 bases). CDR3 coding DNA: TGCAGTGCTAGAGATTTTGCAGGGGGCAATCAGCCCCAGCATTTT. As protein: CSARDFAGGNQPQHF.